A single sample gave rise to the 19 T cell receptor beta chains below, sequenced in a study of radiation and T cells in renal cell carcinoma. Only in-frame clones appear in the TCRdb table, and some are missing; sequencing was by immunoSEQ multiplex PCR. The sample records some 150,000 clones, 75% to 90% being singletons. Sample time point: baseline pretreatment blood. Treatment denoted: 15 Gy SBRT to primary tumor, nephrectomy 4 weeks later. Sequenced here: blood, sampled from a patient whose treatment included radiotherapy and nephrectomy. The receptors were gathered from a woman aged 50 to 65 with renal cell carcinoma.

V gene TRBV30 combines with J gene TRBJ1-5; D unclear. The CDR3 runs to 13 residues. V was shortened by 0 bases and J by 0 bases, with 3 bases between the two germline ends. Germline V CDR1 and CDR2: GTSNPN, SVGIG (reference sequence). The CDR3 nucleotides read TGTGCCTGGAGTGTATTTAGCAATCAGCCCCAGCATTTT. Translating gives CAWSVFSNQPQHF.

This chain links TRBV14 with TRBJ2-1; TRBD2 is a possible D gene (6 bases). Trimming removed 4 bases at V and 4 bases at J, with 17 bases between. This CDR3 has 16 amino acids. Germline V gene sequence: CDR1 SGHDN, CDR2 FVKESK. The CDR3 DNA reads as TGTGCCAGCAGCCCCCTAGGTAGCGGACCTTACAATGAGCAGTTCTTC. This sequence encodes CASSPLGSGPYNEQFF.

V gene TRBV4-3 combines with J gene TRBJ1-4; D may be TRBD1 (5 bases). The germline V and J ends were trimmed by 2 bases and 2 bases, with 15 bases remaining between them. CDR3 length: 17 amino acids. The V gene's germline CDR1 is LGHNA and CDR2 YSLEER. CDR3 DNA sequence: TGCGCCAGCAGCCAAAGTTTGGCGGGGGGGACTAATGAAAAACTGTTTTTT. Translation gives CASSQSLAGGTNEKLFF.

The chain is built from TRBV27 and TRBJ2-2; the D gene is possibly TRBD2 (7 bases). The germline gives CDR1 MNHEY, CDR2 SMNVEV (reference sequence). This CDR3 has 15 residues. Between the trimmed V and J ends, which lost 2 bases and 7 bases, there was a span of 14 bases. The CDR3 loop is CASSLGGGGHGELFF. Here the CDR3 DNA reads TGTGCCAGCAGTTTAGGGGGCGGGGGACACGGGGAGCTGTTTTTT.

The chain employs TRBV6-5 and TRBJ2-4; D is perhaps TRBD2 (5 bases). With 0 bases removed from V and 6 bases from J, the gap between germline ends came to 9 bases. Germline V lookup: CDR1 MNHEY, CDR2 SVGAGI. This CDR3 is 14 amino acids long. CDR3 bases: TGTGCCAGCAGTTACTCCCAAGGAGGAAACATTCAGTACTTC. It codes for CASSYSQGGNIQYF.

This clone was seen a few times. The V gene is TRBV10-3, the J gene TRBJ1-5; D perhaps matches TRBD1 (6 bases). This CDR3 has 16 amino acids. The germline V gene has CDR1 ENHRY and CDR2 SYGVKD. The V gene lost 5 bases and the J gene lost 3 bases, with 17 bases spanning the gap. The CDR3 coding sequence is TGTGCCATCAGTCCTACCGGCAGGGGTTACAATCAGCCCCAGCATTTT. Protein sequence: CAISPTGRGYNQPQHF.

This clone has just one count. The CDR3 spells CASSRGRGQANTEAFF. The CDR3 region has the DNA TGCGCCAGCAGCCGAGGGAGGGGGCAGGCGAACACTGAAGCTTTCTTT. The chain uses TRBV4-3 and TRBJ1-1; 7 positions match TRBD1. V was clipped by 4 bases and J by 1 base; unmatched bases: 9. This CDR3 is 16 amino acids long. Germline V gene sequence: CDR1 LGHNA, CDR2 YSLEER.

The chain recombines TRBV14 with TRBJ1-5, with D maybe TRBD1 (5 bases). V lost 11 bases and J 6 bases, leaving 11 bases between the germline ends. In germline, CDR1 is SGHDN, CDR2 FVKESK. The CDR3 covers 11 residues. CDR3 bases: TGTGCCGTCCCGAGGGGTCAGCCCCAGCATTTT. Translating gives CAVPRGQPQHF.

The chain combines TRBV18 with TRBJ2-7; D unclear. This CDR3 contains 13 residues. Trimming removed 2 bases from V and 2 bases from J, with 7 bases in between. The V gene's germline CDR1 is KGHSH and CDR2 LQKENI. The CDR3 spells CASSPTIAYEQYF. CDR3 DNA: TGTGCCAGCTCACCAACGATTGCCTACGAGCAGTACTTC.

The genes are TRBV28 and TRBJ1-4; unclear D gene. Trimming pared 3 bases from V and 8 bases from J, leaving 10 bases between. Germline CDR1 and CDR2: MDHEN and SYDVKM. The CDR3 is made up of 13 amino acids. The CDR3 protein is CASSFNSREKLFF. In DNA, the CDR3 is TGTGCCAGCAGTTTTAACAGCCGGGAAAAACTGTTTTTT.

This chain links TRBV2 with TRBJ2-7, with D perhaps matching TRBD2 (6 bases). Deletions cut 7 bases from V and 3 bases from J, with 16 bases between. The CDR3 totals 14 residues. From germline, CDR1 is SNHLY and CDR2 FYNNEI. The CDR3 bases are TGTGCCAGCACCCCGGGGCTAGCGAACTACGAGCAGTACTTC. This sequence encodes CASTPGLANYEQYF. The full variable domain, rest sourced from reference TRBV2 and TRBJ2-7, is EPEVTQTPSHQVTQMGQEVILRCVPISNHLYFYWYRQILGQKVEFLVSFYNNEISEKSEIFDDQFSVERPDGSNFTLKIRSTKLEDSAMYFCASTPGLANYEQYFGPGTRLTVT.

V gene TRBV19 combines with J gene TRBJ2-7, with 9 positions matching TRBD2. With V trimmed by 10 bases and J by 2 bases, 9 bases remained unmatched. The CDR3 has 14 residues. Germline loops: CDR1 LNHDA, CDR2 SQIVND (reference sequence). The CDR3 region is CATGGGGRAYEQYF. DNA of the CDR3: TGTGCCACCGGAGGGGGCGGGAGGGCCTACGAGCAGTACTTC. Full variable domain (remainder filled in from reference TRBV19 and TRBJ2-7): DGGITQSPKYLFRKEGQNVTLSCEQNLNHDAMYWYRQDPGQGLRLIYYSQIVNDFQKGDIAEGYSVSREKKESFPLTVTSAQKNPTAFYLCATGGGGRAYEQYFGPGTRLTVT.

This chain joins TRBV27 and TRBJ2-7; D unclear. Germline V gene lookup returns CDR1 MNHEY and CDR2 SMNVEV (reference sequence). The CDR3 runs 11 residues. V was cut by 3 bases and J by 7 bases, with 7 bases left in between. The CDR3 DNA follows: TGTGCCAGCAGTTTTGGTGGGGAGCAGTACTTC. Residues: CASSFGGEQYF.

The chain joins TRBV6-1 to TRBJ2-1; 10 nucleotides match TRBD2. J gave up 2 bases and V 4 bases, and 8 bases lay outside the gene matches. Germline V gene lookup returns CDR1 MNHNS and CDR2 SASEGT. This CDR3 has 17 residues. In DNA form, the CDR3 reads TGTGCCAGCAGTGCCCCATCACTAGCGGGAACCTACAATGAGCAGTTCTTC. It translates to CASSAPSLAGTYNEQFF.

CDR3 loop: CASSTNEKLFF. The CDR3 DNA reads as TGTGCCAGCTCAACTAATGAAAAACTGTTTTTT. This chain joins TRBV7-9 and TRBJ1-4; D is undetermined. V lost 8 bases to trimming and J lost 0 bases, with 1 base between them. The CDR3 runs to 11 residues. Germline V gene sequence: CDR1 SEHNR, CDR2 FQNEAQ (reference sequence).

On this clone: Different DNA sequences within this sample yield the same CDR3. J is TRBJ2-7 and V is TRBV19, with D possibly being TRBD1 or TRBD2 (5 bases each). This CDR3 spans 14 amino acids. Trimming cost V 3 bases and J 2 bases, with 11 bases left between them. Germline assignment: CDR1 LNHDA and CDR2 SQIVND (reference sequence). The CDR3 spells CASSIGRGPYEQYF. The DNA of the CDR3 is TGTGCCAGTAGTATTGGTAGGGGACCCTACGAGCAGTACTTC.

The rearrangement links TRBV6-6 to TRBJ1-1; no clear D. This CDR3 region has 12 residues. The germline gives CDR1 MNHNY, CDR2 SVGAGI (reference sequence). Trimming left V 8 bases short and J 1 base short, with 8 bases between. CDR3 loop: CASRMGNTEAFF. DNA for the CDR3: TGTGCCAGCCGTATGGGGAACACTGAAGCTTTCTTT.

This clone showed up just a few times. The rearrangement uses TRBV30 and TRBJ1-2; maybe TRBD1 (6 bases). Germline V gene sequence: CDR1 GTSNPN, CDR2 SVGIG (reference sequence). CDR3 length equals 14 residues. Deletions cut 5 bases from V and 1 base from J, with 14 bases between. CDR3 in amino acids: CAWSRDNYNYGYTF. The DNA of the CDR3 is TGTGCCTGGTCTCGGGACAACTATAACTATGGCTACACCTTC.

CDR3 bases: TGTGCCAGTAGTAAGGGACAGGGGGCGAAAACCCAGCCCCAGCATTTT. Protein product: CASSKGQGAKTQPQHF. The rearrangement links TRBV19 to TRBJ1-5; 12 bases fit TRBD1. CDR1 and CDR2 from the germline V gene are LNHDA and SQIVND (reference sequence). J lost 7 bases, V lost 4 bases, and 8 bases had no gene match. This CDR3 spans 16 amino acids. The full variable domain, rest sourced from reference TRBV19 and TRBJ1-5, is DGGITQSPKYLFRKEGQNVTLSCEQNLNHDAMYWYRQDPGQGLRLIYYSQIVNDFQKGDIAEGYSVSREKKESFPLTVTSAQKNPTAFYLCASSKGQGAKTQPQHFGDGTRLSIL.